These 22 T cell receptor beta chains came from one sample sequenced in a study of T cell responses to AZD1222 COVID-19 vaccine. Sequenced by immunoSEQ multiplex PCR; TCRdb stores in-frame clones only, minus some. The sample consists of approximately 50,000 clones, approximately 85% of them appearing once. Sequenced material: peripheral blood, taken on day 0 of MenACWY control vaccination. Source of these receptors: an adult in good health.

The chain combines TRBV7-2 with TRBJ2-7, with TRBD1 matching over 9 bases. The CDR3 length is 15 residues. Germline CDR1 is SGHTA and CDR2 is FQGNSA. The trim removed 6 bases at V and 5 bases at J, leaving 11 bases unmatched. The CDR3 reads CASREPGQGIHEQYF. In nucleotides, the CDR3 is TGTGCCAGCAGGGAGCCGGGACAGGGTATTCACGAGCAGTACTTC.

The CDR3 sequence is CASSRDRSLGSPLHF. The DNA of the CDR3 is TGTGCCAGCAGTCGGGACAGGTCCTTAGGGTCACCCCTCCACTTT. The chain links TRBV2 to TRBJ1-6; 8 bases are a match to TRBD1. Germline V lookup: CDR1 SNHLY, CDR2 FYNNEI. The trim removed 5 bases at V and 10 bases at J, leaving 10 bases unmatched. CDR3 length: 15 residues. Full variable domain (rest looked up from reference TRBV2 and TRBJ1-6): EPEVTQTPSHQVTQMGQEVILRCVPISNHLYFYWYRQILGQKVEFLVSFYNNEISEKSEIFDDQFSVERPDGSNFTLKIRSTKLEDSAMYFCASSRDRSLGSPLHFGNGTRLTVT.

The chain is built from TRBV28 and TRBJ2-7; D gene unclear. There are 12 residues in the CDR3. V was pared by 6 bases and J by 6 bases, with 12 bases between. Germline CDR1 MDHEN, CDR2 SYDVKM. The CDR3 spells CASRQPLGEQYF. CDR3 nucleotide sequence: TGTGCCAGCAGACAACCCCTCGGCGAGCAGTACTTC.

This chain connects TRBV19 to TRBJ1-5; D is ambiguous. Germline values: CDR1 LNHDA, CDR2 SQIVND (reference sequence). V was clipped by 6 bases and J by 2 bases, with 11 bases between them. The CDR3 contains 14 residues. The CDR3 DNA follows: TGTGCCAGTAGCACCCAGTTAGGCAATCAGCCCCAGCATTTT. Its protein product is CASSTQLGNQPQHF.

This chain joins TRBV7-9 and TRBJ2-7, with TRBD2 matching 7 bases. V lost 5 bases, J lost 1 base, and 5 bases stayed unmatched. From germline, CDR1 is SEHNR and CDR2 FQNEAQ (reference sequence). This CDR3 is built from 14 residues. CDR3 sequence: CASSPPGGSYEQYF. The CDR3 DNA follows: TGTGCCAGCAGCCCCCCGGGGGGTTCCTACGAGCAGTACTTC. Full variable domain (rest looked up from reference TRBV7-9 and TRBJ2-7): DTGVSQNPRHKITKRGQNVTFRCDPISEHNRLYWYRQTLGQGPEFLTYFQNEAQLEKSRLLSDRFSAERPKGSFSTLEIQRTEQGDSAMYLCASSPPGGSYEQYFGPGTRLTVT.

CDR3 protein: CASSLGDRSYEQYF. In nucleotides, the CDR3 is TGCGCCAGCAGCCTTGGGGACAGGTCGTACGAGCAGTACTTC. J is TRBJ2-7 and V is TRBV4-1; 8 bases align to TRBD1. The ends lost 4 bases at V and 4 bases at J; junction bases unmatched: 6. The germline CDR1 and CDR2 sequences are MGHRA and YSYEKL. The CDR3 is 14 amino acids.

CDR3 sequence: CASSGYYEQYF. In DNA, the CDR3 is TGTGCCAGCAGTGGTTACTACGAGCAGTACTTC. The chain uses TRBV12-3 or TRBV12-4 and TRBJ2-7; D remains ambiguous. CDR3 size: 11 residues. V lost 5 bases to trimming and J lost 3 bases, with 5 bases between them.

The chain carries TRBV19 and TRBJ2-7; D is undetermined. Germline V CDR1 and CDR2: LNHDA, SQIVND (reference sequence). V dropped 3 bases and J dropped 3 bases, with 12 bases sitting between them. The CDR3 has 14 amino acids. CDR3 in amino acids: CASSISGSHYEQYF. In nucleotides, the CDR3 is TGTGCCAGTAGTATCTCCGGCAGTCACTACGAGCAGTACTTC.

This clone was seen a single time. The rearrangement joins TRBV25-1 to TRBJ2-5; D may correspond to TRBD1 or TRBD2 (6 bases each). This CDR3 spans 15 amino acids. The germline gives CDR1 MGHDK, CDR2 SYGVNS. The V end lost 7 bases, the J end lost 4 bases, and 19 bases lay between the germline ends. The DNA for the CDR3 is TGTGCCAGCACCGAAGGGGGGATCGGGGGAGAGACCCAGTACTTC. Protein sequence: CASTEGGIGGETQYF.

The J gene is TRBJ1-6, the V gene TRBV6-5; no definite D call. The V end lost 5 bases, the J end lost 4 bases, and 9 bases lay between the germline ends. Germline loops: CDR1 MNHEY, CDR2 SVGAGI. This CDR3 has 14 amino acids. The CDR3 loop reads CASSPRAYNSPLHF. CDR3 nucleotides: TGTGCCAGCAGTCCACGGGCTTATAATTCACCCCTCCACTTT.

The chain is built from TRBV19 and TRBJ1-1; no clear D. V dropped 1 base and J dropped 10 bases, with 22 bases sitting between them. This CDR3 spans 16 amino acids. The germline V gene encodes CDR1 LNHDA and CDR2 SQIVND (reference sequence). CDR3 sequence (DNA): TGTGCCAGTAGTATAGCTGGGAGGGTTGCGAGCCAAGGAGCTTTCTTT. Translating gives CASSIAGRVASQGAFF.

The rearrangement joins TRBV6-6 to TRBJ2-1; 7 bases fit TRBD1. Germline-derived CDR1 and CDR2 are MNHNY and SVGAGI (reference sequence). CDR3 size: 16 residues. V lost 6 bases to trimming and J lost 4 bases; unmatched junction nucleotides: 12. CDR3 amino acids: CASSPVPGQKYNEQFF. In DNA, the CDR3 is TGTGCCAGCAGCCCCGTCCCGGGACAGAAATACAATGAGCAGTTCTTC.

This clone appeared once. This chain joins TRBV30 and TRBJ1-1; 7 positions agree with TRBD1. The junction had 4 bases not matched to a gene; V was cut back by 2 bases and J by 7 bases. CDR3 length: 12 amino acids. Germline V gene sequence: CDR1 GTSNPN, CDR2 SVGIG (reference sequence). The CDR3 is CAWSRDSREAFF. CDR3 DNA: TGTGCCTGGAGTAGGGACAGCCGTGAAGCTTTCTTT.

The chain employs TRBV25-1 and TRBJ1-3; D ambiguous. CDR3 length: 11 amino acids. The germline V gene has CDR1 MGHDK and CDR2 SYGVNS. Deletions cut 5 bases from V and 3 bases from J, with 2 bases between. The CDR3 loop reads CASSSGNTIYF. The DNA of the CDR3 is TGTGCCAGCAGTAGTGGAAACACCATATATTTT.

This clone was detected only a few times. The V call is TRBV28, the J call TRBJ1-5; D is unclear. V gave up 1 base and J gave up 2 bases, with 9 bases separating them. CDR1 is MDHEN and CDR2 is SYDVKM in the germline V gene. There are 15 residues in the CDR3. CDR3: CASSLLGGGNQPQHF. In nucleotides, the CDR3 is TGTGCCAGCAGTTTATTGGGAGGCGGCAATCAGCCCCAGCATTTT.

This chain connects TRBV28 to TRBJ2-1, with a tentative D call TRBD2 (6 bases). The germline V gene has CDR1 MDHEN and CDR2 SYDVKM. With 3 bases removed from V and 7 bases from J, the gap between germline ends came to 13 bases. This CDR3 region has 14 residues. The CDR3 DNA sequence: TGTGCCAGCAGTTTTGTGTTTGGGGGGAATGAGCAGTTCTTC. This sequence encodes CASSFVFGGNEQFF.

The chain combines TRBV7-6 with TRBJ2-7, with D maybe TRBD1 (6 bases). Between the trimmed V and J ends, which lost 5 bases and 6 bases, there was a span of 26 bases. Looked up from germline, CDR1 is SGHVS and CDR2 is FNYEAQ. There are 17 residues in the CDR3. The CDR3 protein is CASSPRGQGPLLGEQYF. Written as DNA, the CDR3 is TGTGCCAGCAGCCCAAGAGGTCAGGGGCCGCTCCTGGGCGAGCAGTACTTC.

This chain connects TRBV29-1 to TRBJ2-7; 9 nucleotides align to TRBD1. The germline V gene has CDR1 SQVTM and CDR2 ANQGSEA. CDR3 length: 13 amino acids. The ends lost 6 bases at V and 2 bases at J; junction bases unmatched: 5. The CDR3 DNA follows: TGCAGCGTCTGGACAGGGGATGCCTACGAGCAGTACTTC. It translates to CSVWTGDAYEQYF.

This clone was observed a handful of times. V is TRBV2 and J is TRBJ1-5, with TRBD1 matching over 9 bases. The germline CDR1 and CDR2 sequences are SNHLY and FYNNEI. The CDR3 length is 15 residues. Trimming cost V 6 bases and J 2 bases; bases outside gene matches: 5. The CDR3 sequence: CASRPGQGRNQPQHF. In nucleotides, the CDR3 is TGTGCCAGCAGACCAGGACAGGGGCGCAATCAGCCCCAGCATTTT.

This clone was detected a few times. CDR3 sequence: CASSGKQGNTGELFF. DNA of the CDR3: TGTGCCAGCAGCGGCAAACAGGGAAACACCGGGGAGCTGTTTTTT. J is TRBJ2-2 and V is TRBV9, with TRBD1 as a possible D gene (6 bases). V was cut by 3 bases and J by 2 bases, with 11 bases left in between. This CDR3 region has 15 residues. Germline-derived CDR1 and CDR2 are SGDLS and YYNGEE.

The gene calls are TRBV12-3 or TRBV12-4 and TRBJ1-4; unclear D gene. The germline V and J ends were trimmed by 3 bases and 8 bases, with 4 bases remaining between them. CDR3 length: 11 residues. Here the CDR3 DNA reads TGTGCCAGCAGTTTGGGGGAAAAACTGTTTTTT. It specifies CASSLGEKLFF.

The chain recombines TRBV6-6 with TRBJ2-1; D perhaps matches TRBD2 (6 bases). Germline CDR1 and CDR2: MNHNY and SVGAGI (reference sequence). The CDR3 covers 15 residues. Trimming took 8 bases from V and 2 from J, leaving 16 bases between them. The CDR3, as DNA: TGTGCCAGCTCTGCCCTAGCGTCAGCCTACAATGAGCAGTTCTTC. As protein: CASSALASAYNEQFF.